This T cell receptor beta chain was captured by sequencing in a study of regulatory T cells in long-lasting Graves disease. Overall study results and limits: Persistent cases favored TRBV28, TRBJ1-2 and TRBJ2-5.

Germline trimming cut 2 bases from V and 5 bases from J; bases unmatched to any gene: 2. Looked up from germline, CDR1 is WSHSY and CDR2 is SAAADI. CDR3 length: 15 residues. Remarks on this clonotype: Its antigen is unidentified.

Through Arm-PCR of CDR3 regions and iRepertoire HTBI primers, TCR beta libraries were built. TCRdb redid the calling of the multiplex PCR reads with MiXCR, one entry per CDR3 protein. This sample has approximately 480,000 distinct CDR3 sequences; 16% occur once, and the top ten carry 10% to 15%. Sample time point: newly diagnosed GD, antithyroid drugs for less than 3 months. Making the TCR library involved RNA that had been extracted from PBMCs. Around 10 milliliters of peripheral blood were taken and placed in EDTA tubes. The sample was also linked to a second study, of T cells in Graves' hyperthyroidism and ophthalmopathy.

Source: peripheral blood mononuclear cells (PBMCs), taken at new diagnosis, from a patient treated with antithyroid drugs. The V gene is TRBV10-2, the J gene TRBJ2-2; 10 bases align to TRBD2. The TCR comes from a man aged 35 to 55 with Graves disease. This CDR3 is CASSERGLATGELFF. CDR3 nucleotide sequence: TGCGCCAGCAGTGAGAGGGGACTAGCGACCGGGGAGCTGTTTTTT.